The rows below give T cell receptor beta chains drawn from one sample of a study of OX40 agonist ivuxolimab in advanced cancers. Using immunoSEQ multiplex PCR, the repertoire was profiled, and TCRdb retains in-frame clones only, with some absent. In the table there are tens of thousands of clones, roughly 84% of which are singletons. Sequences were derived from CD4+ or CD8+ T cells sorted from blood, sampled in a trial of the OX40 agonist ivuxolimab. These receptors were taken from an adult with an advanced solid tumor such as melanoma, head and neck, liver or kidney cancer. Each CDR3 is given with its conserved first and last residue. The D gene is left open where the match is weak. Only some rows state a clone size, as once, few, many or a class for expanded clones.

TGCGCCAGCAGCTTGTCCTCGCTAAGTGACTACAATGAGCAGTTCTTC,CASSLSSLSDYNEQFF,once,.,TRBV5-1,TRBJ2-1
TGTGCCAGCAGCCAAGTTAAGCAGAACCAAGAGACCCAGTACTTC,CASSQVKQNQETQYF,.,.,TRBV4-2,TRBJ2-5
TGTGCCAGCAGTCCCACCGGGACAGGGGGCCACTATGGCTACACCTTC,CASSPTGTGGHYGYTF,.,TRBD1,TRBV28,TRBJ1-2
TGTGCCAGCAGGGAAGACCCAGCCCTCTATGGCTACACCTTC,CASREDPALYGYTF,.,.,TRBV21-1,TRBJ1-2
TGTGCCAGCAGTTCCCCTCCCACAGATACGCAGTATTTT,CASSSPPTDTQYF,few,.,TRBV27,TRBJ2-3
TGTGCCACCAGCAACCCAGCGGGGGCGGGGGGGTACACAGATACGCAGTATTTT,CATSNPAGAGGYTDTQYF,.,TRBD2,TRBV15,TRBJ2-3
TGTGCCAGCAGACCTCACCGGGGCGGCAATCAGCCCCAGCATTTT,CASRPHRGGNQPQHF,.,.,TRBV6-5,TRBJ1-5
TGTGCCAGCAGTTCCCGGCAGGGACCAACGAACACTGAAGCTTTCTTT,CASSSRQGPTNTEAFF,few,.,TRBV6-5,TRBJ1-1
TGTGCCAGCAGTTCCAGGCGGGGTGGTGGCTACACCTTC,CASSSRRGGGYTF,once,.,TRBV28,TRBJ1-2
TGTGCCAGCAGTGACCCCCGGTGGAGGGACACCGGGGAGCTGTTTTTT,CASSDPRWRDTGELFF,.,.,TRBV6-1,TRBJ2-2
TGTGCCAGCCGAACGGAGGGTTTCATCTATGGCTACACCTTC,CASRTEGFIYGYTF,.,.,TRBV2,TRBJ1-2
TGTGCCAGCAGTTACGGCCGAGCCACTTATGGCTACACCTTC,CASSYGRATYGYTF,.,.,TRBV6-6,TRBJ1-2
TGTGCCAGCAGCCGGGAGGGGCTAGCGGGGAACGAGCAGTTCTTC,CASSREGLAGNEQFF,.,TRBD2,TRBV6-1,TRBJ2-1
TGCGCCAGCAGCTCCCAGGGGATGGGAACTGAAGCTTTCTTT,CASSSQGMGTEAFF,.,.,TRBV5-1,TRBJ1-1
TGCAGCGCCAAACAGGGATCCAATGAGCAGTTCTTC,CSAKQGSNEQFF,.,.,TRBV29-1,TRBJ2-1
TGTGCCAGCAGGGACTCAGGGGGCGGCCGTGCGAAGCATTTT,CASRDSGGGRAKHF,.,TRBD1,TRBV6-1,TRBJ1-5
TGTGCCAGCAGCAAAGGAGTGAACACTGAAGCTTTCTTT,CASSKGVNTEAFF,.,.,TRBV11-3,TRBJ1-1
TGTGCCAGCAGCTTACTCACTCATTGGGCTTTCTTT,CASSLLTHWAFF,.,.,TRBV11-2,TRBJ1-1
TGTGCCAGCAGCCATCCCCCGGGGGGCACCGGGGAGCTGTTTTTT,CASSHPPGGTGELFF,.,TRBD2,TRBV4-2,TRBJ2-2
TGTGCCAGCAGCCAGGACGGTAATTCACCCCTCCACTTT,CASSQDGNSPLHF,few,.,TRBV4-2,TRBJ1-6
TGCGCCAGCAGCTTATCCGGACCCTACTACGAGCAGTACTTC,CASSLSGPYYEQYF,.,.,TRBV5-1,TRBJ2-7
TGCGCCAGCAGCTTGGACAGTACAGATACGCAGTATTTT,CASSLDSTDTQYF,.,.,TRBV5-1,TRBJ2-3
TGTGCCATCAGTGATGGCGGGGGTGCGAACGAGCAGTACTTC,CAISDGGGANEQYF,.,TRBD2,TRBV10-3,TRBJ2-7
TGTGCCAGCAGCCTCCAGCCTAATCAGCCCCAGCATTTT,CASSLQPNQPQHF,few,.,TRBV7-2,TRBJ1-5
TGTGCCAGCTCCTTAGGGGACTCTCGAGAGACCCAGTACTTC,CASSLGDSRETQYF,.,.,TRBV6-1,TRBJ2-5
TGTGCCAGCAGCCATTCGACCCCGCAGCTGCAGTACTTC,CASSHSTPQLQYF,.,.,TRBV4-2,TRBJ2-7
TGCGCCAGCAGCTTGTCCGGGACAGATCACGAGCAGTACTTC,CASSLSGTDHEQYF,.,TRBD1,TRBV5-1,TRBJ2-7
TGTGCCAGCAGCTCACAGGGGATTGGGGAGCTGTTTTTT,CASSSQGIGELFF,.,TRBD1,TRBV7-9,TRBJ2-2
TGTGCCAGTACCTATGTGGGGGCTGGCTACACCTTC,CASTYVGAGYTF,.,.,TRBV19,TRBJ1-2
TGTGCCAGCAGCCAGACAGGAAGCTCCTACAATGAGCAGTTCTTC,CASSQTGSSYNEQFF,.,.,TRBV16,TRBJ2-1
TGTGCCAGCAGGACAGGGGGCAATCAGCCCCAGCATTTT,CASRTGGNQPQHF,.,TRBD1,TRBV6-1,TRBJ1-5
TGTGCCATCAGTGCACTCGGGACTAGCGTTTCTACAGATACGCAGTATTTT,CAISALGTSVSTDTQYF,.,TRBD2,TRBV10-3,TRBJ2-3
TGTGCCAGCAGTGATTCCTCCGGGACAGGGAACACCGGGGAGCTGTTTTTT,CASSDSSGTGNTGELFF,.,TRBD1,TRBV6-4,TRBJ2-2
TGTGCCAGTAGCCCAAGCGAAGATACGCAGTATTTT,CASSPSEDTQYF,.,.,TRBV19,TRBJ2-3
TGCGCCAGCAGCTTGGTGACTAGGGAGGTCAATGAGCAGTTCTTC,CASSLVTREVNEQFF,once,.,TRBV5-1,TRBJ2-1
TGTGCCAGCTCACCAGCTACAGGGGGCGCAGGCTACGAGCAGTACTTC,CASSPATGGAGYEQYF,.,TRBD1,TRBV18,TRBJ2-7
TGCGCCAGCAATGCAGGGGGGGTGCGAGAGACCCAGTACTTC,CASNAGGVRETQYF,.,.,TRBV10-2,TRBJ2-5
TGTGCCAGCTCACCCGGAGGTTCAGCCGGTTACAATGAGCAGTTCTTC,CASSPGGSAGYNEQFF,.,.,TRBV18,TRBJ2-1
TGTGCCTGGAGTGTAGGAACGCTTTTTTCACCCCTCCACTTT,CAWSVGTLFSPLHF,.,.,TRBV30,TRBJ1-6
TGTGCCAGCAGCCACCCGACAGGGGGCGGTGAAAAACTGTTTTTT,CASSHPTGGGEKLFF,.,TRBD1,TRBV7-9,TRBJ1-4
TGTGCCAGTAGTATTTGGGGTCTCGACACTGAAGCTTTCTTT,CASSIWGLDTEAFF,.,.,TRBV19,TRBJ1-1
TGTGCCAGCAGCTGGGTCGGAACTGAAGCTTTCTTT,CASSWVGTEAFF,.,.,TRBV6-1,TRBJ1-1
TGCAGCGTTCCCGGGGGGGGAAATTCACCCCTCCACTTT,CSVPGGGNSPLHF,.,.,TRBV29-1,TRBJ1-6
TGTGCCAGCAGTGAGCTCTTCAGGGTCCCCGGGGAGCTGTTTTTT,CASSELFRVPGELFF,.,.,TRBV6-1,TRBJ2-2
TGTGCCACCAGGGACAGGGGTACTCTTGAAGCTTTCTTT,CATRDRGTLEAFF,.,TRBD1,TRBV2,TRBJ1-1
TGTGCCAGCAGCTTAGCGCCTCGCTCTGGAAACACCATATATTTT,CASSLAPRSGNTIYF,.,.,TRBV7-8,TRBJ1-3
TGCAGCGTTGAAGCAGGGAGGGTCTATGGCTACACCTTC,CSVEAGRVYGYTF,.,.,TRBV29-1,TRBJ1-2
TGTGCCAGCTCACCACCTTGGGGGAATAATTCACCCCTCCACTTT,CASSPPWGNNSPLHF,.,.,TRBV18,TRBJ1-6
TGTGCCAGCAGCTCCGGGACAGTCCAAGAGACCCAGTACTTC,CASSSGTVQETQYF,.,TRBD1,TRBV7-8,TRBJ2-5